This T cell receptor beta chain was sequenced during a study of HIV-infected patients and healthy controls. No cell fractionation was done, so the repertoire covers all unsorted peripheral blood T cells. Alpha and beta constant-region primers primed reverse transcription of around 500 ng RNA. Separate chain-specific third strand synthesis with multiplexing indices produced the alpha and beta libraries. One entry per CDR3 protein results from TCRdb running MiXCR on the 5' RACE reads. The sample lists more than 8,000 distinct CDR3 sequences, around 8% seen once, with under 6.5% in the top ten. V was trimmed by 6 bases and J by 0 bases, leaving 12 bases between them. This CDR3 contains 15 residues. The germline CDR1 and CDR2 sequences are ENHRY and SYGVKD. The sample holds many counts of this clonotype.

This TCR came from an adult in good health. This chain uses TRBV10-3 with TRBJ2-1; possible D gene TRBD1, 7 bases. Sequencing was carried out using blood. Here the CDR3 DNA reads TGTGCCATCAGGGACTACAGGGGCTCCTACAATGAGCAGTTCTTC. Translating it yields CAIRDYRGSYNEQFF.